This TCR beta chain was captured in a study of response to subunit inactivated influenza vaccine (dated by TCRdb to the late 2010s). About the study as a whole: Deep quantitative T cell receptor repertoire profiling was used in the study to track responses to a trivalent subunit inactivated influenza vaccine. Results and caveats for the whole study, not just this receptor: It was suggested by the authors that each seasonal influenza vaccination may recruit only a limited number of new T cells.

This clonotype was counted only a few times. The antigen it recognizes is unknown. Nothing much larger sits one base from this clone, and base qualities are not available. The time point label of this sample denotes: 45 days after influenza vaccine administration. Library creation used RT-PCR. Instrument on record: Illumina HiSeq 2500. TCRdb cleaned the public reads at Q25 with fastp, built clones with MiXCR and kept in-frame beta chains. For every CDR3 protein sequence, its rows merge into one entry that carries the most common genes and DNA. The sample table contains about 480,000 distinct CDR3 sequences; only one count was recorded for 10% to 15% of them. Around 13% of the sample is taken by the ten largest. Unmatched junction bases come to 9, with V trimmed by 6 bases and J by 6 bases. CDR1 and CDR2, per the germline V gene (reference sequence), are DFQATT and SNEGSKA. Reading from cysteine to phenylalanine, the CDR3 counts 14 amino acids. Kept here is only the CDR3 DNA, which spans 42 bases and is read in frame from base 1.

The sample in question was PBMCs from blood, obtained more than 35 days after vaccination. The TCR originated in a man aged 45-60 years who received an inactivated influenza vaccine. Donor details come from another sample of the same person, matched by shared clones. The chain uses TRBV20-1 and TRBJ2-7; 12 nucleotides in the junction match TRBD2. The nucleotides read TGCAGTGCGAAACCTCCGGGACTAGCGGGCGAGCAGTACTTC. Its product reads: CSAKPPGLAGEQYF.